This T cell receptor (beta chain) is drawn from a study of T-cell reconstitution after alpha-beta-depleted transplantation in children. Study-wide points: At the one-year point after transplant, T-cell counts and TCRbeta diversity were found to come mostly from T cells that had been newly produced.

Unique molecular identifiers were incorporated into the prepared TCRbeta library. MiXCR was run by TCRdb on the PCR reads, yielding one entry per CDR3 protein. The sample lists around 800,000 distinct CDR3 sequences, about 16% occurring once. This clonotype was detected a few times. What it binds is unknown. This sequence was found in a male patient aged 5 to 17 who had a stem cell transplant for acute lymphoblastic leukemia, so the T cells may come from the graft donor. The starting material was PBMCs, mostly from graft donor cells, obtained 360 days after TCRalphabeta/CD19-depleted stem cell transplant.

The chain's CDR3 is CASSLGVRRDIYNEQFF. In DNA form, the CDR3 reads TGTGCCAGCAGCTTAGGCGTTAGGAGAGATATCTACAATGAGCAGTTCTTC. The chain uses TRBV7-9 and TRBJ2-1; D gene unclear. The V and J ends lost 1 base and 3 bases respectively, with 16 bases between them. The germline gives CDR1 SEHNR, CDR2 FQNEAQ (reference sequence). The CDR3 has 17 amino acids.